This TCR beta chain derives from a study of cytomegalovirus exposure and HLA in healthy donors. The study's findings and limits: TCR beta sequences reportedly predicted most subjects' HLA-A and HLA-B alleles accurately.

As regards this clone: The antigen is undetermined.

Both 60 Vbeta primers and 13 Jbeta primers went into the PCR. Using immunoSEQ multiplex PCR, the repertoire was profiled, and TCRdb retains in-frame clones only, with some absent. This table has some 140,000 clones, over 60% appearing once. This receptor was taken from a woman aged 60-70 years in good health and CMV-seronegative. Sequencing was done on a sample of PBMCs.

CDR3 region: CASSRASGTNTGELFF. The CDR3 coding sequence is TGTGCCAGCAGTAGGGCTAGCGGGACGAACACCGGGGAGCTGTTTTTT. The J gene is TRBJ2-2, the V gene TRBV27, with 9 bases matching TRBD2. This CDR3 has 16 residues. With 5 bases clipped from V and 0 bases from J, the junction kept 4 bases outside the gene matches. The germline CDR1 and CDR2 sequences are MNHEY and SMNVEV (reference sequence).